What follows are 2 T cell receptor beta chains derived from one specimen sequenced in a study of blood T cell repertoires in COVID-19. Profiled with immunoSEQ multiplex PCR; TCRdb holds only in-frame clones, not every one. Among just under 65,000 clones listed, roughly 76% were seen once. Sequencing was performed on peripheral blood. Receptors were obtained from a woman aged 80 or over with acute or convalescent COVID-19.

The chain has TRBV21-1 and TRBJ2-2; the D segment call TRBD2 is taken from the table without a DNA check. TRBV21-1 is annotated as a pseudogene. The CDR3 totals 18 residues. The CDR3 reads CASSENNPTGSPTGELFF. The CDR3 bases are TGTGCCAGCAGCGAAAATAATCCCACCGGGAGCCCCACCGGGGAGCTGTTTTTT.

This clone has a handful of counts. The rearrangement joins TRBV19 to TRBJ1-1; D possibly corresponds to TRBD1 (5 bases). This CDR3 is built from 15 residues. CDR1 LNHDA and CDR2 SQIVND come from the germline V gene (reference sequence). V lost 0 bases to trimming and J lost 3 bases, with 11 bases between them. CDR3 in DNA: TGTGCCAGTAGTATAGAGAAAGGGGAGGACACTGAAGCTTTCTTT. The encoded protein is CASSIEKGEDTEAFF.